Listed below are T cell receptor beta chains from one sample, sequenced in a study of tumor-infiltrating lymphocytes in primary liver carcinoma. MiXCR, run by TCRdb on the multiplex PCR reads, gives a single entry per CDR3 protein. The table includes more than 85,000 distinct CDR3 sequences, roughly 80% detected once. Material for sequencing was liver tumor tissue from sampling region 3. The receptors derive from a man aged 40-50 years with primary liver carcinoma and hepatitis B virus infection. Both conserved end residues are part of each CDR3. D genes are given only for firm matches. The size of a clone is reported for some rows only, either as once, few or many, or as a class for expanded clones.

j_gene: TRBJ2-6
d_gene: TRBD2
len: 17
v_gene: TRBV7-8
abundance: -
CDR3aa: CASTLDGRGAGANVLTF
CDR3nt: TGTGCCAGCACCTTAGACGGGAGGGGGGCTGGAGCCAACGTCCTGACTTTC

j_gene: TRBJ2-5
d_gene: -
len: 15
v_gene: TRBV2
abundance: few
CDR3aa: CASSEFSAYQETQYF
CDR3nt: TGTGCCAGCAGTGAATTTTCCGCATACCAAGAGACCCAGTACTTC

j_gene: TRBJ2-1
d_gene: TRBD2
len: 16
v_gene: TRBV4-2
abundance: -
CDR3aa: CTSNQLSGFSYNEQFF
CDR3nt: TGTACCAGCAACCAACTTAGCGGGTTCTCCTACAATGAGCAGTTCTTC

j_gene: TRBJ2-5
d_gene: TRBD1
len: 15
v_gene: TRBV12-3/TRBV12-4
abundance: -
CDR3aa: CASSSGTGEQETHYF
CDR3nt: TGTGCCAGCAGTTCCGGGACAGGGGAGCAAGAGACCCACTACTTC

j_gene: TRBJ2-7
d_gene: -
len: 16
v_gene: TRBV12-1
abundance: -
CDR3aa: CASCFFGGQRAYERYF
CDR3nt: TGTGCCAGCTGCTTTTTCGGAGGACAGAGAGCCTACGAGCGGTACTTC

j_gene: TRBJ1-3
d_gene: TRBD1
len: 17
v_gene: TRBV5-1
abundance: -
CDR3aa: CASRLESQGGAGNTIYF
CDR3nt: TGCGCCAGTAGGTTGGAGAGCCAGGGGGGAGCAGGAAACACCATATATTTT

j_gene: TRBJ2-7
d_gene: TRBD1
len: 14
v_gene: TRBV5-6
abundance: -
CDR3aa: CASDLGTGYYEQYF
CDR3nt: TGTGCCAGCGACTTGGGGACAGGATACTACGAGCAGTACTTC

j_gene: TRBJ2-3
d_gene: -
len: 14
v_gene: TRBV29-1
abundance: -
CDR3aa: CSALRLSYTETQYF
CDR3nt: TGCAGCGCCCTCAGGTTGTCTTACACAGAAACGCAGTATTTT

j_gene: TRBJ2-2
d_gene: TRBD2
len: 16
v_gene: TRBV12-3/TRBV12-4
abundance: -
CDR3aa: CASGPRTSVSRGELLF
CDR3nt: TGTGCCAGCGGCCCCAGGACTAGCGTGAGTAGAGGGGAGCTGTTGTTT

j_gene: TRBJ1-3
d_gene: -
len: 13
v_gene: TRBV12-3/TRBV12-4
abundance: -
CDR3aa: CADTGNSGNTIYF
CDR3nt: TGTGCCGACACTGGGAACTCTGGAAACACCATATATTTT

j_gene: TRBJ2-7
d_gene: -
len: 16
v_gene: TRBV12-3/TRBV12-4
abundance: -
CDR3aa: CASSLVAGLGLYKRCF
CDR3nt: TGTGCCAGCAGTTTAGTCGCGGGTCTCGGTCTCTACAAGCGGTGTTTC

j_gene: TRBJ1-5
d_gene: TRBD1
len: 18
v_gene: TRBV6-2/TRBV6-3
abundance: -
CDR3aa: CASSYWSGQGTVNQPQHF
CDR3nt: TGTGCCAGCAGTTACTGGTCAGGACAGGGGACGGTCAATCAGCCCCAGCATTTT

j_gene: TRBJ2-3
d_gene: -
len: 15
v_gene: TRBV30
abundance: -
CDR3aa: CARSVWAVVGDTQYF
CDR3nt: TGTGCCCGGAGTGTATGGGCGGTAGTAGGTGATACGCAGTATTTT

j_gene: TRBJ2-7
d_gene: -
len: 14
v_gene: TRBV5-6
abundance: -
CDR3aa: CASSLGAASHEQYF
CDR3nt: TGTGCCAGCAGCTTGGGAGCAGCTTCCCACGAGCAGTACTTC

j_gene: TRBJ2-7
d_gene: -
len: 17
v_gene: TRBV11-1
abundance: -
CDR3aa: CASRLGPAGESSYERYF
CDR3nt: TGTGCCAGCAGGTTAGGGCCGGCAGGTGAAAGCTCCTACGAGCGGTATTTC

j_gene: TRBJ1-1
d_gene: -
len: 14
v_gene: TRBV6-5
abundance: -
CDR3aa: CTSSYSFGRAEGFF
CDR3nt: TGTACCAGCAGTTACTCGTTCGGGAGGGCTGAAGGTTTCTTT

j_gene: TRBJ2-3
d_gene: -
len: 14
v_gene: TRBV6-1
abundance: -
CDR3aa: CASSDVKGWDRQYF
CDR3nt: TGTGCCAGCAGTGATGTAAAGGGATGGGATAGGCAGTATTTT

j_gene: TRBJ2-7
d_gene: TRBD2
len: 24
v_gene: TRBV4-1
abundance: -
CDR3aa: CASSLIDGQGRPTGTSGRMYEQYF
CDR3nt: TGCGCCAGCAGCCTAATAGACGGGCAGGGTCGCCCGACCGGGACTAGCGGGAGGATGTACGAGCAGTACTTC

j_gene: TRBJ1-6
d_gene: TRBD1
len: 15
v_gene: TRBV12-3/TRBV12-4
abundance: -
CDR3aa: CASSAPGQNNSPPHF
CDR3nt: TGTGCCAGCAGTGCGCCGGGACAGAATAATTCACCCCCCCATTTT

j_gene: TRBJ1-2
d_gene: -
len: 16
v_gene: TRBV30
abundance: -
CDR3aa: CAYKDSRDWGFYGYTF
CDR3nt: TGTGCCTACAAAGACTCCCGGGACTGGGGGTTCTATGGCTACACCTTC

j_gene: TRBJ1-6
d_gene: -
len: 14
v_gene: TRBV6-5
abundance: -
CDR3aa: CVSSYTVYNSLLHF
CDR3nt: TGTGTCAGCAGTTATACGGTCTATAATTCACTCCTCCACTTT

j_gene: TRBJ1-2
d_gene: -
len: 12
v_gene: TRBV29-1
abundance: -
CDR3aa: CRGATGSYSYTF
CDR3nt: TGCAGGGGGGCGACAGGATCCTATAGCTACACCTTC

j_gene: TRBJ2-2
d_gene: -
len: 16
v_gene: TRBV11-2
abundance: -
CDR3aa: CASSLQGFSGAREMFF
CDR3nt: TGTGCAAGCAGCTTGCAGGGGTTTTCAGGCGCCCGGGAGATGTTTTTT

j_gene: TRBJ2-3
d_gene: -
len: 15
v_gene: TRBV6-2/TRBV6-3
abundance: -
CDR3aa: CVNSYLLQGTDTQYF
CDR3nt: TGTGTCAACAGTTACTTGTTGCAGGGCACAGATACGCAGTATTTT

j_gene: TRBJ2-7
d_gene: TRBD2
len: 12
v_gene: TRBV30
abundance: -
CDR3aa: CAWTWTGGEQYF
CDR3nt: TGTGCCTGGACCTGGACGGGAGGGGAGCAATACTTC

j_gene: TRBJ2-6
d_gene: TRBD1
len: 21
v_gene: TRBV11-2
abundance: -
CDR3aa: CASNMEGDRGISLSGANVLTF
CDR3nt: TGTGCCAGCAACATGGAGGGAGACAGGGGAATTTCCCTCTCTGGGGCCAACGTCCTGACTTTC

j_gene: TRBJ2-2
d_gene: -
len: 14
v_gene: TRBV11-3
abundance: -
CDR3aa: CASNNRQSTGELFF
CDR3nt: TGTGCCAGCAACAACAGACAATCCACCGGGGAGCTGTTTTTT

j_gene: TRBJ1-2
d_gene: TRBD1
len: 15
v_gene: TRBV7-2
abundance: -
CDR3aa: CASNLNQGAGYGYTF
CDR3nt: TGTGCCAGCAACTTAAACCAGGGGGCCGGCTATGGCTACACCTTC

j_gene: TRBJ2-2
d_gene: -
len: 17
v_gene: TRBV6-1
abundance: -
CDR3aa: CASSLTEGAPNTGELLF
CDR3nt: TGTGCCAGCAGTTTGACAGAGGGCGCGCCGAACACCGGGGAGCTGCTTTTT

j_gene: TRBJ2-2
d_gene: -
len: 15
v_gene: TRBV28
abundance: -
CDR3aa: CASSRTTENTGELYF
CDR3nt: TGTGCCAGCAGTCGAACGACAGAGAACACCGGGGAGCTCTATTTT

j_gene: TRBJ2-2
d_gene: TRBD2
len: 17
v_gene: TRBV28
abundance: -
CDR3aa: CAGSSRLAGGNTGELFF
CDR3nt: TGTGCCGGCAGTTCCAGACTAGCGGGAGGTAACACCGGGGAGCTGTTTTTT

j_gene: TRBJ2-6
d_gene: -
len: 16
v_gene: TRBV29-1
abundance: -
CDR3aa: CSVGRGEPSGANLLTF
CDR3nt: TGCAGCGTTGGTAGAGGGGAACCCTCTGGGGCGAACCTCCTGACTTTC

j_gene: TRBJ1-5
d_gene: -
len: 13
v_gene: TRBV10-3
abundance: -
CDR3aa: CVTTWTDQAPHHF
CDR3nt: TGTGTCACGACCTGGACAGACCAGGCGCCCCATCATTTT

j_gene: TRBJ2-7
d_gene: -
len: 15
v_gene: TRBV5-6
abundance: -
CDR3aa: CASSLEGSNIGMQYF
CDR3nt: TGTGCCAGCAGCCTGGAGGGCAGTAATATTGGCATGCAGTACTTC

j_gene: TRBJ2-3
d_gene: TRBD2
len: 14
v_gene: TRBV29-1
abundance: -
CDR3aa: CSVKRRGVTDTQYF
CDR3nt: TGCAGCGTTAAGAGGCGGGGGGTTACAGATACGCAGTATTTT

j_gene: TRBJ2-1
d_gene: -
len: 15
v_gene: TRBV5-4
abundance: -
CDR3aa: CASSLVLVGGNEQFF
CDR3nt: TGTGCCAGCAGCTTGGTTCTAGTGGGAGGTAATGAGCAGTTCTTC

j_gene: TRBJ2-5
d_gene: TRBD2
len: 17
v_gene: TRBV11-2
abundance: -
CDR3aa: CVNSLRLAGDSSEAQYF
CDR3nt: TGTGTCAACAGCTTAAGACTAGCAGGTGACTCGAGCGAGGCCCAGTACTTC

j_gene: TRBJ2-3
d_gene: TRBD2
len: 19
v_gene: TRBV4-2
abundance: -
CDR3aa: CASSQWVTGGPVETDTQYF
CDR3nt: TGTGCCAGCAGCCAATGGGTAACGGGAGGGCCGGTTGAGACAGATACGCAGTATTTT

j_gene: TRBJ2-7
d_gene: -
len: 16
v_gene: TRBV29-1
abundance: once
CDR3aa: CSAVASGTGAPYEQYF
CDR3nt: TGCAGCGCCGTGGCATCTGGGACCGGCGCTCCCTACGAGCAGTACTTC

j_gene: TRBJ2-7
d_gene: -
len: 11
v_gene: TRBV12-3/TRBV12-4
abundance: -
CDR3aa: CDSSQSLDQYF
CDR3nt: TGTGACAGCAGTCAGTCTCTGGATCAGTACTTC

j_gene: TRBJ1-1
d_gene: -
len: 13
v_gene: TRBV6-6
abundance: -
CDR3aa: CASNYSSGTEASF
CDR3nt: TGTGCCAGCAATTACTCGAGCGGGACTGAAGCTTCCTTT

j_gene: TRBJ2-2
d_gene: -
len: 18
v_gene: TRBV10-3
abundance: -
CDR3aa: CAISDETVLTGNTGELFF
CDR3nt: TGTGCCATCAGTGATGAAACTGTGTTGACAGGAAACACCGGGGAGCTGTTTTTT

j_gene: TRBJ2-1
d_gene: TRBD2
len: 15
v_gene: TRBV29-1
abundance: -
CDR3aa: CSVGLVGGFYNELFF
CDR3nt: TGCAGTGTTGGACTAGTGGGAGGCTTCTACAATGAGCTGTTCTTC

j_gene: TRBJ2-7
d_gene: TRBD2
len: 14
v_gene: TRBV5-1
abundance: -
CDR3aa: CASSPLAGSEEKYF
CDR3nt: TGCGCCAGCAGCCCACTAGCGGGATCCGAAGAGAAGTATTTC

j_gene: TRBJ1-1
d_gene: -
len: 16
v_gene: TRBV7-2
abundance: -
CDR3aa: CASSLALGDGNTEAFF
CDR3nt: TGTGCCAGCAGCTTAGCGCTGGGGGATGGGAACACTGAAGCTTTCTTT

j_gene: TRBJ2-6
d_gene: -
len: 16
v_gene: TRBV29-1
abundance: -
CDR3aa: CSVLRDTDSGANVLTF
CDR3nt: TGCAGCGTTCTCCGGGACACGGACTCTGGGGCCAACGTCCTGACTTTC

j_gene: TRBJ2-5
d_gene: TRBD2
len: 14
v_gene: TRBV29-1
abundance: -
CDR3aa: CSSILAGGAETQYF
CDR3nt: TGCAGCAGTATACTAGCGGGAGGAGCAGAGACCCAATACTTC

j_gene: TRBJ2-3
d_gene: -
len: 13
v_gene: TRBV29-1
abundance: -
CDR3aa: CSVRTGGGDMHYF
CDR3nt: TGCAGTGTCCGGACGGGGGGCGGAGATATGCATTATTTT

j_gene: TRBJ2-7
d_gene: -
len: 14
v_gene: TRBV4-1
abundance: -
CDR3aa: CASSQVGTGYEQYF
CDR3nt: TGCGCCAGCAGCCAAGTGGGTACAGGTTACGAGCAGTACTTC

j_gene: TRBJ2-5
d_gene: -
len: 12
v_gene: TRBV29-1
abundance: -
CDR3aa: CSVEWVQETQYF
CDR3nt: TGCAGCGTTGAATGGGTTCAAGAGACCCAGTACTTC

j_gene: TRBJ2-1
d_gene: -
len: 15
v_gene: TRBV5-8
abundance: -
CDR3aa: CASIQTRESYNEQFF
CDR3nt: TGTGCCAGCATCCAAACACGGGAGTCGTACAATGAGCAGTTCTTC

j_gene: TRBJ2-7
d_gene: TRBD2
len: 15
v_gene: TRBV11-2
abundance: -
CDR3aa: CANSSLAGASLKQYF
CDR3nt: TGTGCCAACAGCTCGTTAGCGGGAGCGAGCCTCAAGCAGTACTTC

j_gene: TRBJ1-1
d_gene: -
len: 14
v_gene: TRBV5-4
abundance: -
CDR3aa: CGSSLGVLNTDAFF
CDR3nt: TGTGGCAGCAGCTTGGGGGTCTTGAACACTGATGCTTTCTTT

j_gene: TRBJ1-1
d_gene: -
len: 14
v_gene: TRBV12-3/TRBV12-4
abundance: -
CDR3aa: CAKGSTGSNTEAFF
CDR3nt: TGTGCCAAAGGGAGTACAGGTTCGAACACTGAAGCTTTCTTT